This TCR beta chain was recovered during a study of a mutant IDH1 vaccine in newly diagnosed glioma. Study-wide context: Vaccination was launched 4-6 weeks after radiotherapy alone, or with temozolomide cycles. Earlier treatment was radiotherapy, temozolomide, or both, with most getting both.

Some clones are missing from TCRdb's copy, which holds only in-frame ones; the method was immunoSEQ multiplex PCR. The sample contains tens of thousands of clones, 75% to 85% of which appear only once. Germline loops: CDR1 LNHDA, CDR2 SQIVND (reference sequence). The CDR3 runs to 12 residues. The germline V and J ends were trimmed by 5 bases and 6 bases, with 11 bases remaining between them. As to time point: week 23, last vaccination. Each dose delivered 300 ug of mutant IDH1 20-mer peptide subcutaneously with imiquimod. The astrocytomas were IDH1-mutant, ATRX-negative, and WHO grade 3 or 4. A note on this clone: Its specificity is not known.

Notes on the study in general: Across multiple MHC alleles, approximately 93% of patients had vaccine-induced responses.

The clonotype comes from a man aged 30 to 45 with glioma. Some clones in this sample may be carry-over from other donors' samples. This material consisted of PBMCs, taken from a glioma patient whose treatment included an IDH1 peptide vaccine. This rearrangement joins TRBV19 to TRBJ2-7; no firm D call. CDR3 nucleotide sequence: TGTGCCAGTAGTCCCCGAGTAGGCGAGCAGTACTTC. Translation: CASSPRVGEQYF.